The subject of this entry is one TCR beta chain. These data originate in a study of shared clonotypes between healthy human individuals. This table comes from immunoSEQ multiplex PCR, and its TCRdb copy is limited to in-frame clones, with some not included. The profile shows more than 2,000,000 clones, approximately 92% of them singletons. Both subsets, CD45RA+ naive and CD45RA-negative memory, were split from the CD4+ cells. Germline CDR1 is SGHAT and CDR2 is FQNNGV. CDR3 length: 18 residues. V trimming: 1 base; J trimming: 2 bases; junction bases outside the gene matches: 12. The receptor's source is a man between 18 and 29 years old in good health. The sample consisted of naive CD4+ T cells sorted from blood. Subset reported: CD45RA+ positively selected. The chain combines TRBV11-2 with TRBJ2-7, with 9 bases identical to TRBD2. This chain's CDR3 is CASSLVEGRRGGAYEQYF. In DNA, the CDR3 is TGTGCCAGCAGCTTAGTTGAAGGTCGGCGGGGGGGCGCCTACGAGCAGTACTTC.